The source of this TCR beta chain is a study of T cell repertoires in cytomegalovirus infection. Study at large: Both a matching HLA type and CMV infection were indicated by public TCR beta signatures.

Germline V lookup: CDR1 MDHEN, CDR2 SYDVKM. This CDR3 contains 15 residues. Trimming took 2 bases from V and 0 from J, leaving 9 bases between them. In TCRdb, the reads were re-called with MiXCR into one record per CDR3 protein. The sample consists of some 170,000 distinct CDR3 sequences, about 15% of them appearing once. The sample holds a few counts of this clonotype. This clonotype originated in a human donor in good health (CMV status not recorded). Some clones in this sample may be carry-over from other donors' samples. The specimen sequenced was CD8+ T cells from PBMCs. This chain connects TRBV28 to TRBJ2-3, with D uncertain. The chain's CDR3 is CASSLKSSSTDTQYF. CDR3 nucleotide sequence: TGTGCCAGCAGTTTAAAATCCTCTAGCACAGATACGCAGTATTTT. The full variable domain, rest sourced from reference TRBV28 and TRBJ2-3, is DVKVTQSSRYLVKRTGEKVFLECVQDMDHENMFWYRQDPGLGLRLIYFSYDVKMKEKGDIPEGYSVSREKKERFSLILESASTNQTSMYLCASSLKSSSTDTQYFGPGTRLTVL.